One and the same sample provided the 24 T cell receptor beta chains below, sequenced in a study of blood T cell repertoires in COVID-19. Clones were read by immunoSEQ multiplex PCR, and TCRdb kept only the in-frame ones, dropping some. Here the sample spans more than 65,000 clones, about 93% being singletons. The sequenced material came from peripheral blood. The source of these receptors is a human donor in a cohort sampled during active COVID-19.

The rearrangement uses TRBV30 and TRBJ2-6; unclear D gene. Trimming took 7 bases from V and 0 from J, leaving 10 bases between them. This CDR3 has 14 residues. Germline values: CDR1 GTSNPN, CDR2 SVGIG (reference sequence). CDR3 sequence reads: CALDHSSGANVLTF. CDR3 nucleotide sequence: TGTGCCTTAGACCACAGCTCTGGGGCCAACGTCCTGACTTTC.

The chain links TRBV5-6 to TRBJ2-7; 7 bases map to TRBD2. Germline loops: CDR1 SGHDT, CDR2 YYEEEE. Unmatched junction bases numbered 15, after V lost 3 bases and J lost 6 bases. The CDR3 runs to 16 residues. CDR3 amino acids: CASSSSLTGTGGEQYF. Here the CDR3 DNA reads TGTGCCAGCAGCTCGTCTTTGACCGGGACGGGAGGCGAGCAGTACTTC.

The gene calls are TRBV12-3 or TRBV12-4 and TRBJ1-1; D gene uncertain. The CDR3 consists of 13 residues. V lost 3 bases, J lost 1 base, and 6 bases lay in between. The CDR3 region has the DNA TGTGCCAGCAGTTTTCAGGCGAACACTGAAGCTTTCTTT. Protein sequence: CASSFQANTEAFF.

This clone was observed a single time. The chain links TRBV29-1 to TRBJ1-1; D unclear. CDR1 SQVTM and CDR2 ANQGSEA come from the germline V gene. Trimming shortened V by 3 bases and J by 0 bases, and 8 bases separated the two germline ends. This CDR3 is 13 amino acids long. The CDR3 sequence is CSVDRFLNTEAFF. CDR3 DNA sequence: TGCAGCGTTGACAGGTTTCTGAACACTGAAGCTTTCTTT.

V gene TRBV5-4 combines with J gene TRBJ1-2, with D possibly being TRBD1 (6 bases). This CDR3 comprises 17 residues. Germline values: CDR1 SGHNT, CDR2 YYREEE (reference sequence). The ends were cut back, 2 bases at V and 6 bases at J, with 23 bases in the middle. CDR3 sequence reads: CASSLAGGSQGPNGYTF. DNA of the CDR3: TGTGCCAGCAGCTTAGCTGGAGGCTCACAGGGTCCTAATGGCTACACCTTC.

The J gene is TRBJ2-1, the V gene TRBV13, with 9 bases aligning to TRBD1. V shed 1 base and J 5 bases; nucleotides not matched to a gene: 3. Germline CDR1 and CDR2: PRHDT and FYEKMQ (reference sequence). CDR3 size: 15 residues. CDR3: CASSLEGQGHNEQFF. CDR3 DNA: TGTGCCAGCAGCTTAGAGGGACAGGGACACAATGAGCAGTTCTTC.

The chain couples TRBV29-1 to TRBJ2-6; D is undetermined. Germline assignment: CDR1 SQVTM and CDR2 ANQGSEA. CDR3 length: 15 residues. V gave up 5 bases and J gave up 4 bases, with 15 bases separating them. CDR3 region: CSVNDLVEGANVLTF. The DNA of the CDR3 is TGCAGCGTTAACGACTTGGTGGAAGGGGCCAACGTCCTGACTTTC.

The chain uses TRBV7-9 and TRBJ1-5; 11 bases are shared with TRBD1. The germline V gene encodes CDR1 SEHNR and CDR2 FQNEAQ (reference sequence). The ends lost 0 bases at V and 3 bases at J; junction bases unmatched: 1. CDR3 length equals 16 residues. CDR3 in amino acids: CASSLADRGLNQPQHF. For the CDR3, the DNA is TGTGCCAGCAGCTTAGCGGACAGGGGGCTCAATCAGCCCCAGCATTTT.

The V gene is TRBV7-6, the J gene TRBJ2-5; D is uncertain. The CDR3 is 13 amino acids. Deletions cut 3 bases from V and 5 bases from J, with 10 bases between. Germline lookup yields CDR1 SGHVS and CDR2 FNYEAQ. CDR3 bases: TGTGCCAGCAGCTTGGCACTACGCGAGACCCAGTACTTC. This codes for CASSLALRETQYF.

This chain joins TRBV6-1 and TRBJ1-1, with D perhaps matching TRBD1 (6 bases). The CDR3 has 17 residues. Germline CDR1 is MNHNS and CDR2 is SASEGT. V lost 1 base and J 2 bases, leaving 17 bases between the germline ends. This chain's CDR3 is CASSEGRTERYNTEAFF. CDR3 in DNA: TGTGCCAGCAGTGAAGGACGGACAGAAAGGTACAACACTGAAGCTTTCTTT.

In DNA form, the CDR3 reads TGTGCCAGCAGCGCGGATCTTGACTATGGCTACACCTTC. Residues: CASSADLDYGYTF. The chain couples TRBV2 to TRBJ1-2; D is ambiguous. This CDR3 has 13 residues. CDR1 SNHLY and CDR2 FYNNEI come from the germline V gene. V dropped 6 bases and J dropped 3 bases, with 11 bases sitting between them.

The chain combines TRBV9 with TRBJ1-1; D is unclear. The CDR3 runs 15 residues. CDR1 and CDR2 from the germline V gene are SGDLS and YYNGEE. Trimming took 0 bases from V and 4 from J, leaving 13 bases between them. The CDR3, as DNA: TGTGCCAGCAGCGTAGCTGTGCGGGGAGGCACTGAAGCTTTCTTT. Translating gives CASSVAVRGGTEAFF.

The chain recombines TRBV4-1 with TRBJ1-2; the match to TRBD1 covers 9 bases. Germline V CDR1 and CDR2: MGHRA, YSYEKL. The V and J ends lost 1 base and 1 base, in that order; junction bases with no gene match: 1. This CDR3 comprises 15 residues. CDR3 DNA sequence: TGCGCCAGCAGCCAAGTGACAGGGGGTAACTATGGCTACACCTTC. This translates into CASSQVTGGNYGYTF.

The J gene is TRBJ2-3, the V gene TRBV6-1; 11 nucleotides match TRBD2. Germline CDR1 reads MNHNS; CDR2 reads SASEGT. The trim removed 3 bases at V and 1 base at J, leaving 3 bases unmatched. The CDR3 contains 16 residues. The CDR3 region is CASSETSGEGTDTQYF. The CDR3 DNA is TGTGCCAGCAGTGAGACTAGCGGGGAAGGCACAGATACGCAGTATTTT.

The chain uses TRBV11-2 and TRBJ1-1; possible D gene TRBD1, 5 bases. Germline V gives CDR1 SGHAT, CDR2 FQNNGV. The length of the CDR3 is 16 residues. The ends were cut back, 1 base at V and 1 base at J, with 13 bases in the middle. The CDR3 sequence is CASSLVTRGSNTEAFF. DNA of the CDR3: TGTGCCAGCAGCTTAGTGACTAGGGGCTCGAACACTGAAGCTTTCTTT. Supplemented by reference TRBV11-2 and TRBJ1-1, the full variable domain reads EAGVAQSPRYKIIEKRQSVAFWCNPISGHATLYWYQQILGQGPKLLIQFQNNGVVDDSQLPKDRFSAERLKGVDSTLKIQPAKLEDSAVYLCASSLVTRGSNTEAFFGQGTRLTVV.

The V and J genes are TRBV6-2 or TRBV6-3 and TRBJ1-4, with TRBD1 identical over 8 bases. CDR3 length equals 17 residues. The V gene end was trimmed by 4 bases and the J gene end by 0 bases; junction bases not matched to a gene: 7. The germline CDR1 and CDR2 sequences are MNHEY and SVGEGT. CDR3 in amino acids: CASSLDRDGATNEKLFF. The DNA of the CDR3 is TGTGCCAGCAGTTTGGACAGGGATGGAGCAACTAATGAAAAACTGTTTTTT.

This chain joins TRBV11-2 and TRBJ1-2, with 9 bases that match TRBD1. The CDR3 is 15 residues long. CDR1 and CDR2 (germline): SGHAT, FQNNGV. V lost 2 bases and J lost 5; bases outside the gene matches: 6. The CDR3 coding sequence is TGTGCCAGCAGCTTATCGCGGACAGGGGAATATGGCTACACCTTC. It encodes CASSLSRTGEYGYTF.

This rearrangement joins TRBV6-2 or TRBV6-3 to TRBJ1-1, with D unclear. The CDR3 is 14 amino acids. The germline gives CDR1 MNHEY, CDR2 SVGEGT. Trimming left V 3 bases short and J 1 base short, with 9 bases between. The CDR3 protein is CASSYGQENTEAFF. The CDR3, as DNA: TGTGCCAGCAGTTATGGCCAGGAGAACACTGAAGCTTTCTTT.

The rearrangement uses TRBV6-1 and TRBJ2-7; no clear D. CDR1 MNHNS and CDR2 SASEGT come from the germline V gene. The CDR3 totals 15 residues. V was shortened by 0 bases and J by 1 base, with 10 bases between the two germline ends. The CDR3 loop reads CASSEAATASYEQYF. The CDR3, as DNA: TGTGCCAGCAGTGAAGCGGCGACTGCGTCCTACGAGCAGTACTTC.

The table lists this clone with a count of one. The rearrangement links TRBV27 to TRBJ2-7, with 8 bases that match TRBD1. This CDR3 comprises 15 residues. CDR1 MNHEY and CDR2 SMNVEV come from the germline V gene (reference sequence). V gave up 4 bases and J gave up 3 bases; unmatched junction bases: 8. The CDR3 nucleotides read TGTGCCAGCAGTTACCACTGGACAGGGAACTACGAGCAGTACTTC. Translated, it gives CASSYHWTGNYEQYF.

The chain has TRBV12-1 and TRBJ1-5. TRBV12-1 corresponds to a pseudogene. There are 18 residues in the CDR3. The CDR3 DNA is TGTGCCAGCAGCTTTGCGGAATGTCGGGGTCATAGCAATCAGCCCCAGCATTTT. Its translation is CASSFAECRGHSNQPQHF.

This clone was counted once. The chain combines TRBV7-2 with TRBJ1-5; weak D call: TRBD1 (5 bases). The V end lost 1 base, the J end lost 0 bases, and 7 bases lay between the germline ends. The germline V gene encodes CDR1 SGHTA and CDR2 FQGNSA. The CDR3 is made up of 15 amino acids. This CDR3 is CASSLGGLSNQPQHF. Written as DNA, the CDR3 is TGTGCCAGCAGCTTAGGGGGACTTAGCAATCAGCCCCAGCATTTT. Together with reference TRBV7-2 and TRBJ1-5, the CDR3 gives the full variable domain: GAGVSQSPSNKVTEKGKDVELRCDPISGHTALYWYRQSLGQGLEFLIYFQGNSAPDKSGLPSDRFSAERTGGSVSTLTIQRTQQEDSAVYLCASSLGGLSNQPQHFGDGTRLSIL.

This chain uses TRBV23-1 with TRBJ1-5; 8 nucleotides align to TRBD1. TRBV23-1 is an ORF for which the function is uncertain. V shed 3 bases, J shed 5 bases, and the junction held 6 bases outside the gene matches. The CDR3 is 15 residues long. This CDR3 is CASSHQTGADQPQHF. CDR3 DNA: TGCGCCAGCAGTCACCAGACAGGGGCCGATCAGCCCCAGCATTTT.

The genes are TRBV5-1 and TRBJ2-7, with a weak D call TRBD1 (8 bases). Germline V CDR1 and CDR2: SGHRS, YFSETQ. V was trimmed by 1 base and J by 5 bases, leaving 13 bases between them. The CDR3 loop spans 14 amino acids. CDR3 loop: CASSLRTGRDEQYF. CDR3 coding DNA: TGCGCCAGCAGCTTGCGGACAGGGAGGGACGAGCAGTACTTC.